This passage covers 6 T cell receptor beta chains from one sample sequenced in a study of CD8+ T cells in alopecia areata. RNA was isolated and reverse transcribed to cDNA, the sequencing template. This table comes from immunoSEQ multiplex PCR, and its TCRdb copy is limited to in-frame clones, with some not included. The sample has hundreds of thousands of clones; under 80% are singletons. This sample comprised CD4+ T cells sorted from blood, obtained at week 0. The receptors derive from a human donor with alopecia areata.

There are a few counts of this clone. Distinct nucleotide sequences in the sample also encode this CDR3. The chain recombines TRBV29-1 with TRBJ2-6; D gene unclear. The CDR3 runs 12 residues. CDR1 and CDR2 from the germline V gene are SQVTM and ANQGSEA. Trimming shortened V by 3 bases and J by 2 bases, and 2 bases separated the two germline ends. The CDR3 is CSVEAGANVLTF. The CDR3 DNA reads as TGCAGCGTTGAGGCTGGGGCCAACGTCCTGACTTTC.

The chain recombines TRBV29-1 with TRBJ2-5, with D possibly being TRBD2 (5 bases). CDR3 size: 13 residues. Germline V lookup: CDR1 SQVTM, CDR2 ANQGSEA. The V and J ends lost 3 bases and 4 bases respectively, with 12 bases between them. The chain's CDR3 is CSVDPSRGETQYF. The DNA of the CDR3 is TGCAGCGTTGACCCTAGCAGAGGAGAGACCCAGTACTTC.

This chain joins TRBV7-9 and TRBJ1-4; D might be TRBD1 (6 bases). Germline CDR1 SEHNR, CDR2 FQNEAQ (reference sequence). V dropped 4 bases and J dropped 0 bases, with 12 bases sitting between them. The CDR3 is 16 residues long. CDR3 coding DNA: TGTGCCAGCAGCTCCGGACAGACTGCAACTAATGAAAAACTGTTTTTT. It yields the protein CASSSGQTATNEKLFF.

This sequence joins TRBV6-5 and TRBJ1-2; TRBD1 matches at 11 bases. This CDR3 comprises 13 residues. Germline CDR1 reads MNHEY; CDR2 reads SVGAGI. J gave up 6 bases and V 7 bases, and 4 bases lay outside the gene matches. CDR3 coding DNA: TGTGCCAGCAAACTGGGACAGGGGGATGGCTACACCTTC. Amino acid sequence: CASKLGQGDGYTF.

This chain connects TRBV30 to TRBJ2-1; D is unclear. Germline lookup yields CDR1 GTSNPN and CDR2 SVGIG (reference sequence). V shed 3 bases and J shed 6 bases, with 9 bases lying between them. This CDR3 is built from 12 residues. The CDR3 protein is CAWSYSANEQFF. DNA of the CDR3: TGTGCCTGGAGCTACAGTGCCAATGAGCAGTTCTTC.

V and J are TRBV6-5 and TRBJ2-7; tentative D call: TRBD1 (6 bases). The CDR3 length is 14 residues. Trimming removed 3 bases from V and 4 bases from J, with 13 bases in between. In germline, CDR1 is MNHEY, CDR2 SVGAGI. The CDR3 loop reads CASSYWGQTYEQYF. The DNA of the CDR3 is TGTGCCAGCAGTTATTGGGGGCAAACGTACGAGCAGTACTTC.